The T cell receptor beta chain under discussion was sequenced for a study of shared clonotypes between healthy human individuals. Every donor, a Caucasian adult, lived in Nashville, Tennessee. Only in-frame clones appear in the TCRdb table, and some are missing; sequencing was by immunoSEQ multiplex PCR. In the table there are hundreds of thousands of clones, roughly four fifths of which are singletons. This TCR was sampled from a woman between 35 and 50 years old in good health. Some clones in this sample may be carry-over from other donors' samples. Sequencing was performed on PBMCs.

CDR3 loop: CARSLVGPFSYEQYF. CDR3 bases: TGTGCCAGAAGCTTGGTAGGGCCTTTCTCCTACGAGCAGTACTTC. The rearrangement links TRBV5-3 to TRBJ2-7; D not certain. TRBV5-3 is filed as an ORF, its function uncertain. V lost 0 bases and J 0 bases, leaving 10 bases between the germline ends. CDR3 length: 15 residues.